This T cell receptor beta chain comes out of a study of cytotoxic CD8 clonotypes in ibrutinib-treated CLL (dated by TCRdb to the early 2020s). Study-level background: In this cohort, 15 patients were treatment-naive and 11 to 12 were relapsed/refractory, while around 18 had unmutated IGHV. Partial responses were observed in about 24 patients and complete responses in 2; after a median follow-up of 68 months, remission was maintained in around 14 patients and progression was observed in about twelve. Samples at response were collected after a median of approximately twelve months of treatment, with a range of roughly 6 to 40 months. On average, each sample had roughly 230,000 productive templates and almost 95,000 productive rearrangements. Of the approximately 86 participants in the trial, approximately 26 had longitudinal samples available. Cryopreserved peripheral blood mononuclear cells were collected at three points: before therapy, at response, and at either sustained remission or disease progression. All remission and progressive disease samples were collected while patients were still receiving ibrutinib.

Sample time point, as interpreted from the label and publication: about a year on ibrutinib. For TCR beta library preparation, approximately 2 micrograms of genomic DNA were isolated from cryopreserved PBMCs. Longitudinal blood samples from CLL patients on ibrutinib monotherapy were analyzed using high-throughput TCR beta sequencing. The patients took part in an open-label, single-center phase 2 trial of ibrutinib monotherapy. Here is what the overall study found, with its caveats: Sampling times were not matched between sustained-remission and progressing patients, and lymph node repertoires were not studied. Public clonotypes were found to be uncommon and were observed to contract or remain stable during treatment; the increase in clonality was shown to reflect expansion of private clonotypes at ibrutinib response. At baseline, clonality was higher than in age-matched healthy donors and showed a strong correlation with circulating CD8+ T-cell counts. At ibrutinib response clonality went up, during sustained remission it held steady, and at progression it dropped back toward baseline.

On a MiSeq, deep resolution sequencing aimed for a depth between 1 in 1 million and 1 in 200,000 T cells, with each clonotype covered roughly 10x on average. The immunoSEQ hsTCRB Kit was used to generate TCR beta libraries. The original methods were these. Data were analyzed with ImmunoSEQ Data Assistant and ImmunoSEQ Analyzer, with V, D and J genes assigned per IMGT definitions. Clonality, which ranges from 0 to 1, was calculated as one minus the normalized Shannon entropy of productive rearrangement frequencies. Only overrepresented clonotypes making up at least 0.05% of the repertoire of each patient were included in the public clonotype analysis. Repertoires from some 13 age-matched healthy donors in immuneACCESS were used as clonality controls. TCRdb carries this immuneACCESS record with in-frame sequences only. Its versions omit some clonotypes, under half of them owing to an unresolved V gene in the studies checked, with the rest unexplained. For V, J and clone size, that table is used; D and trimming come from the DNA. Within this sample are 58,000 or so clones, with approximately 57% of them counted one time only. The ten largest make up about 15% of the sample.

This clone was seen more than once but under ten times. No antigen is known for it. No per-base quality is available; no much larger clone lies one base away. This TCR was recovered from a human donor with chronic lymphocytic leukemia. The sequencing here drew on PBMCs, taken after 12 months of ibrutinib treatment.

The encoded CDR3 is CASSGGYGYTF. The DNA reads as follows: TGTGCCAGCAGTGGGGGCTATGGCTACACCTTC. The chain uses TRBV6-1 and TRBJ1-2, with the D gene not confidently named. The CDR3 measures 11 amino acids from cysteine to phenylalanine. Of all the DNA, just the CDR3 is kept, 33 bases in frame from base 1. The CDR1 and CDR2 encoded by the germline V gene are MNHNS and SASEGT. A distance of 4 bases separates the germline ends of V and J, which lose 4 bases and 4 bases respectively.